The present TCR beta chain was sequenced within a study of neurological immune-mediated disorders. Study details: About 90% of the roughly 35 multiple sclerosis patients had relapsing-remitting disease; 3 had secondary progressive.

This CDR3 has 15 amino acids. The V and J ends lost 2 bases and 3 bases, in that order; junction bases with no gene match: 7. Germline values: CDR1 SGHDT, CDR2 YYEEEE. TCRdb reprocessed the 5' RACE reads via MiXCR and lists one record per CDR3 protein. The sample lists about 66,000 distinct CDR3 sequences, less than 5.5% occurring once. Broader study findings: A possible signature appeared as one related-CDR3 cluster, in which phylogenetic grouping placed the repertoires of 18 of 34 multiple sclerosis patients.

This clonotype was seen repeatedly, ten times or more. Its specificity is unknown. Unsorted libraries were prepared from 2 million PBMCs that had been stored at -80 C. This sequence was found in a man aged 25-40 years with multiple sclerosis. This chain links TRBV5-6 with TRBJ2-7, with 8 bases identical to TRBD1. Material for sequencing was PBMCs. CDR3 loop: CASSLGDRTHYEQYF. DNA of the CDR3: TGTGCCAGCAGCTTAGGGGACAGGACCCACTACGAGCAGTACTTC.